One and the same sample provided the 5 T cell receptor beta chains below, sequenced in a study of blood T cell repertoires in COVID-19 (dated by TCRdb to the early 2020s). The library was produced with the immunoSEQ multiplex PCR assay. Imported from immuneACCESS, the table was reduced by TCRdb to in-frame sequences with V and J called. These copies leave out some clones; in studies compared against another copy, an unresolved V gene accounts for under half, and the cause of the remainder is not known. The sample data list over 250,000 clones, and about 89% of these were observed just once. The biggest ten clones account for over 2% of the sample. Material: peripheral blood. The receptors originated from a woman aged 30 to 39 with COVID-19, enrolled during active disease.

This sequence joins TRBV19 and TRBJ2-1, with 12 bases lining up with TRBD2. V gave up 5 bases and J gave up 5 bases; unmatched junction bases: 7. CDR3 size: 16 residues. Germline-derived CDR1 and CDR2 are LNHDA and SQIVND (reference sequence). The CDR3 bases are TGTGCCAGTAGTGCGACTAGCGGGAGCCCCCACAATGAGCAGTTCTTC. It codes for CASSATSGSPHNEQFF.

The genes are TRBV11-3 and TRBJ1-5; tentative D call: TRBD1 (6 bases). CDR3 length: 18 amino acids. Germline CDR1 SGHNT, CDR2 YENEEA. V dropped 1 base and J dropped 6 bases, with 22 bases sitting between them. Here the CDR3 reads CASSLALRPPIRGQPQHF. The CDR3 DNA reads TGTGCCAGCAGCTTAGCCCTGAGGCCGCCAATCAGGGGTCAGCCCCAGCATTTT.

The CDR3 DNA is TGTGCCAGCAGCCAGTACTCTGGAAACACCATATATTTT. This sequence encodes CASSQYSGNTIYF. V usage is TRBV7-9 and J usage is TRBJ1-3; D is ambiguous. The CDR3 has 13 residues. V dropped 5 bases and J dropped 0 bases, with 5 bases sitting between them. In germline, CDR1 is SEHNR, CDR2 FQNEAQ (reference sequence).

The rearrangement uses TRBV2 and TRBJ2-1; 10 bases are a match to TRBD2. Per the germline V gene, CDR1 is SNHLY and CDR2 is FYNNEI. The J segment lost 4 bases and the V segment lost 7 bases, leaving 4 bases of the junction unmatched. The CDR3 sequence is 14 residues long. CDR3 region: CASKREGGYNEQFF. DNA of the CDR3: TGTGCCAGCAAGCGGGAGGGGGGTTACAATGAGCAGTTCTTC.

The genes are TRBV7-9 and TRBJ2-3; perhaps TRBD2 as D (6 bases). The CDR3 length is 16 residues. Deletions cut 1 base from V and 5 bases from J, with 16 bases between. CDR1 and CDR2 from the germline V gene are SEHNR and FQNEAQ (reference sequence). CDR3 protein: CASSLDSGEPLDTQYF. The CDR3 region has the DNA TGTGCCAGCAGCTTAGATTCGGGAGAGCCGTTAGATACGCAGTATTTT.